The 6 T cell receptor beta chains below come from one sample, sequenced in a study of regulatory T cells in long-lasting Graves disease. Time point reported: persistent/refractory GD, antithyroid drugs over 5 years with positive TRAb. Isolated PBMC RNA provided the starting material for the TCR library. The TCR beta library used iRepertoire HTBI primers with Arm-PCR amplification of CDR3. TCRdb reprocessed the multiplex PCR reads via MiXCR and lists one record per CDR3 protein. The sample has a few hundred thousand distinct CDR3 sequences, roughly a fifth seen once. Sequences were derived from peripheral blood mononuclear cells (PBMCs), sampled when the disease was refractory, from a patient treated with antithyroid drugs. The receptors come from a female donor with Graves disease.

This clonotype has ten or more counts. This chain's CDR3 is CASTSGGPAGEQYF. The CDR3 DNA follows: TGTGCCAGCACTTCAGGCGGCCCAGCGGGGGAGCAGTACTTC. The J gene is TRBJ2-7, the V gene TRBV12-3 or TRBV12-4; TRBD2 agrees at 7 bases. The CDR3 sequence is 14 residues long. The trim removed 7 bases at V and 7 bases at J, leaving 13 bases unmatched.

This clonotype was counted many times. The CDR3 DNA follows: TGTGCCAGCTCTCCTTACATCGCATCGGGGAATCAGCCCCAGCATTTT. Translating gives CASSPYIASGNQPQHF. The rearrangement joins TRBV6-1 to TRBJ1-5; D not certain. The ends were cut back, 8 bases at V and 4 bases at J, with 21 bases in the middle. Germline CDR1 MNHNS, CDR2 SASEGT. The CDR3 extends over 16 amino acids.

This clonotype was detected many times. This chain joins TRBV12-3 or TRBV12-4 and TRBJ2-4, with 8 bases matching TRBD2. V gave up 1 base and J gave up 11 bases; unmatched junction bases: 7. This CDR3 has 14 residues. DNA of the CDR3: TGTGCCAGCAGTTTAGATCGCGGGAGGCTAGTTCAGTACTTC. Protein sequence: CASSLDRGRLVQYF.

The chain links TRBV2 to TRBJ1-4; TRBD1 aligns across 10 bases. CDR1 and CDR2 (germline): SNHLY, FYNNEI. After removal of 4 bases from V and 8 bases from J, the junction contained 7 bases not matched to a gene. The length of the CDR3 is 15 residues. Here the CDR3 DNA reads TGTGCCAGCAGTGTGGATGGGACAGGGGACGAAAAACTGTTTTTT. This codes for CASSVDGTGDEKLFF.

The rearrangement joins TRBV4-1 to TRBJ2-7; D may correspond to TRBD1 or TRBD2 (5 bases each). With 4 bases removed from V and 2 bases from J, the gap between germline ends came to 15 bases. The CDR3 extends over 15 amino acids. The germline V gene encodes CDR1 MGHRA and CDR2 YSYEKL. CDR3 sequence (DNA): TGCGCCAGCAGCCTAGTCGGGACCCGGGCCTACGAGCAGTACTTC. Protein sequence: CASSLVGTRAYEQYF.

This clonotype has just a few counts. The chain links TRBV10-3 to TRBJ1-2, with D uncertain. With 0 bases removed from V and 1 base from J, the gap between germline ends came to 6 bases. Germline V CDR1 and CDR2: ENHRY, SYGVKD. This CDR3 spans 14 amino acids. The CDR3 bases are TGTGCCATCAGTGAGTCAAGGGTTAACTATGGCTACACCTTC. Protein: CAISESRVNYGYTF.